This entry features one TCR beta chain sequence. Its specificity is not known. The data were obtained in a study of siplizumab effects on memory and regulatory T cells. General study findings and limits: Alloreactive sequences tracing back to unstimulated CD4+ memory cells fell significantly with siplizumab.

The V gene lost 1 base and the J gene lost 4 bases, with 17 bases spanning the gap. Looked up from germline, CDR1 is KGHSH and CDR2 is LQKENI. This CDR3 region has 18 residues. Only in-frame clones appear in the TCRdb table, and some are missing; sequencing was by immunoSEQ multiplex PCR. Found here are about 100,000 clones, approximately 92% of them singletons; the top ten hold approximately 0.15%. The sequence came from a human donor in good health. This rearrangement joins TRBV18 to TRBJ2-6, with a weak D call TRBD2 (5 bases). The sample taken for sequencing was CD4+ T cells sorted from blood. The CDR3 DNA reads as TGTGCCAGCTCACCACGGGTCGGGATAGAGGCCGGGGCCAACGTCCTGACTTTC. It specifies CASSPRVGIEAGANVLTF. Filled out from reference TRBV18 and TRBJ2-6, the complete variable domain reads NAGVMQNPRHLVRRRGQEARLRCSPMKGHSHVYWYRQLPEEGLKFMVYLQKENIIDESGMPKERFSAEFPKEGPSILRIQQVVRGDSAAYFCASSPRVGIEAGANVLTFGAGSRLTVL.